These T cell receptor beta chains were read from a single sample in a study of identifying expanded T cells in peripheral blood. Method: immunoSEQ multiplex PCR; TCRdb's copy keeps in-frame clones and lacks some. Of 75,000 to 100,000 clones listed, approximately 89% are singletons. The material sequenced was blood. The receptors originated from a person between 18 and 70 years old in good health. Both conserved end residues are part of each CDR3. Fields, in order: J gene, V gene, clone size, D gene, CDR3 protein, CDR3 DNA. A D gene is named only where the DNA matches it firmly. Not every row has a clone size; where given, it reads once, few, many or a size class.

TRBJ2-1 | TRBV27 | - | - | CASSFNPGLNNEQFF | TGTGCCAGCAGTTTTAATCCGGGACTTAACAATGAGCAGTTCTTC
TRBJ2-2 | TRBV5-6 | - | - | CASSLAAAIRTGELFF | TGTGCCAGCAGCTTGGCGGCGGCCATTCGCACCGGGGAGCTGTTTTTT
TRBJ1-3 | TRBV19 | - | - | CASSPGGFGNTIYF | TGTGCCAGTAGCCCCGGTGGGTTTGGAAACACCATATATTTT
TRBJ2-3 | TRBV6-5 | - | TRBD2 | CASSYTLLAATDTQYF | TGTGCCAGCAGTTACACTTTACTAGCGGCCACAGATACGCAGTATTTT
TRBJ1-2 | TRBV7-2 | medium-sized | TRBD1 | CASSFITGESGYTF | TGTGCCAGCAGCTTTATAACAGGGGAGAGTGGCTACACCTTC
TRBJ1-1 | TRBV14 | - | - | CASRTQWENTEAFF | TGTGCCAGCAGAACGCAGTGGGAGAACACTGAAGCTTTCTTT
TRBJ2-5 | TRBV18 | - | - | CASSPPYDMETQYF | TGTGCCAGCTCACCACCTTACGATATGGAGACCCAGTACTTC
TRBJ2-5 | TRBV5-4 | - | - | CASSLVVGTQETQYF | TGTGCCAGCAGCCTGGTAGTAGGGACTCAAGAGACCCAGTACTTC
TRBJ2-7 | TRBV5-5 | - | TRBD1 | CASIIRTGGGEQYF | TGTGCCAGCATCATCAGGACAGGGGGCGGCGAGCAGTACTTC
TRBJ1-5 | TRBV19 | many | TRBD1 | CASSGTGGKRRSNQPQHF | TGTGCCAGTAGCGGGACAGGGGGCAAGAGACGGAGCAATCAGCCCCAGCATTTT
TRBJ1-2 | TRBV18 | - | - | CASTGQPSYGYTF | TGTGCCAGCACAGGACAGCCCTCTTATGGCTACACCTTC
TRBJ2-7 | TRBV6-1 | - | TRBD2 | CASSDPGREGEQYF | TGTGCCAGCAGTGACCCGGGAAGGGAGGGCGAGCAGTACTTC
TRBJ2-7 | TRBV6-5 | - | TRBD1 | CASSTTGTGSYEQYF | TGTGCCAGCAGTACAACCGGGACAGGGTCCTACGAGCAGTACTTC
TRBJ2-2 | TRBV11-3 | - | TRBD1 | CASSVRDRGTGELFF | TGTGCCAGCAGTGTCCGGGACAGGGGCACCGGGGAGCTGTTTTTT
TRBJ1-1 | TRBV5-1 | once | - | CASSLQTSNTEAFF | TGCGCCAGCAGCTTGCAGACATCGAACACTGAAGCTTTCTTT
TRBJ2-2 | TRBV6-5 | - | - | CASSVSRETGELFF | TGTGCCAGCAGCGTGAGCAGGGAGACCGGGGAGCTGTTTTTT
TRBJ2-3 | TRBV9 | - | - | CASSVVSLRTSADTQYF | TGTGCCAGCAGCGTAGTTTCATTGAGGACGAGCGCAGATACGCAGTATTTT
TRBJ1-1 | TRBV19 | once | - | CASSMAGVNTEAFF | TGTGCCAGTAGTATGGCAGGGGTGAACACTGAAGCTTTCTTT
TRBJ2-5 | TRBV7-2 | - | TRBD2 | CASSLGGGLAGPETQYF | TGTGCCAGCAGCCTCGGTGGAGGACTAGCGGGACCGGAGACCCAGTACTTC
TRBJ1-2 | TRBV29-1 | - | - | CSVPPSSGTAYGYTF | TGCAGCGTCCCCCCATCCTCCGGGACGGCTTATGGCTACACCTTC
TRBJ1-4 | TRBV25-1 | - | TRBD1 | CASSGHGQGREKLFF | TGTGCCAGCAGTGGACATGGACAGGGGCGCGAAAAACTGTTTTTT
TRBJ1-4 | TRBV5-1 | - | - | CASSLGGGEKLFF | TGCGCCAGCAGCTTAGGGGGAGGAGAAAAACTGTTTTTT
TRBJ1-1 | TRBV19 | - | - | CASSQGGTTEAFF | TGTGCCAGTAGCCAGGGAGGGACCACTGAAGCTTTCTTT
TRBJ1-2 | TRBV5-4 | - | TRBD1 | CASSSDGTGFYGYTF | TGTGCCAGCAGCTCAGACGGGACAGGGTTTTATGGCTACACCTTC
TRBJ1-2 | TRBV29-1 | - | - | CSVWSGDYGYTF | TGCAGCGTTTGGAGTGGTGACTATGGCTACACCTTC
TRBJ1-4 | TRBV6-5 | - | TRBD1 | CASSRQGSHEKLFF | TGTGCCAGCAGTCGACAGGGGTCGCACGAAAAACTGTTTTTT